This T cell receptor beta chain was sequenced during a study of PD-1 blockade in mismatch repair-deficient tumors. Study as a whole: All were previously treated, progressing patients with eleven to twelve mismatch repair-deficient cancer types.

Whole-study findings and limits: Tumor-resident clones, often undetectable pretreatment in blood, expanded then contracted after pembrolizumab.

The data were produced by immunoSEQ multiplex PCR, yet TCRdb's version contains in-frame clones alone and is incomplete. In the table there are around 51,000 clones, 81% of which are singletons. V lost 4 bases to trimming and J lost 10 bases, with 26 bases between them. CDR3 length: 17 residues. Germline values: CDR1 MNHNS, CDR2 SASEGT. Details on this clone: Its antigen remains unknown.

Mismatch repair deficiency was confirmed in all patients, by PCR or immunohistochemistry. TCR sequencing covered a few patients who responded to pembrolizumab. The chain uses TRBV6-1 and TRBJ2-1; D may be TRBD2 (6 bases). The source material was peripheral blood, sampled approximately 20 weeks after starting pembrolizumab. The receptor comes from an adult with mismatch repair-deficient cancer. The CDR3 region is CASSGEGSGAYFKEQFF. The DNA of the CDR3 is TGTGCCAGCAGTGGGGAAGGGTCGGGAGCCTATTTTAAGGAGCAGTTCTTC.